These T cell receptor beta chains were read from a single sample in a study of PD-L1 blockade in urothelial cancer. TCRdb keeps only in-frame clones here, not all; method: immunoSEQ multiplex PCR. The sample shows 45,000 to 55,000 clones, approximately 80% of them seen only once. Source: PBMCs, taken around atezolizumab (anti-PD-L1) treatment. The source is a man in his fifties or sixties with urothelial cancer. CDR3s include the opening cysteine and the closing phenylalanine or tryptophan. The D gene is left open where the match is weak. Some rows mark clone size as missing; the rest say once, few, many or name a class of expanded clone.

size	length	J	V	D	DNA	CDR3
-	15	TRBJ2-7	TRBV7-9	TRBD1	TGTGCCAGCAGCTCCCCGGGGACAGTCAGCGGCGCGCAGTACTTC	CASSSPGTVSGAQYF
-	16	TRBJ2-2	TRBV6-5	-	TGTGCCAGCAGTTCCTTATCGACAGGACTCACCGGGGAGCTGTTTTTT	CASSSLSTGLTGELFF
-	15	TRBJ1-5	TRBV27	TRBD1	TGTGCCAGCAGCGCCCAACAGGGGAGCGGTCAGCCCCAGCATTTT	CASSAQQGSGQPQHF
once	13	TRBJ2-1	TRBV7-2	-	TGTGCCAGCAGCTTAAATCGCCTAGCGGAGCAGTTCTTC	CASSLNRLAEQFF
-	16	TRBJ2-5	TRBV7-9	TRBD2	TGTGCCAGCAGCCTTCGGGTCCGAGCGGGAGAGGAGACCCAGTACTTC	CASSLRVRAGEETQYF
few	13	TRBJ1-2	TRBV2	TRBD1	TGTGCCAGCATTTTCGACGGTGGGACAGCCTACACCTTC	CASIFDGGTAYTF
-	15	TRBJ2-3	TRBV10-3	TRBD1	TGTGCCATCAGAGCCGGACAGGGCAGCACAGATACGCAGTATTTT	CAIRAGQGSTDTQYF
-	16	TRBJ2-3	TRBV27	-	TGTGCCAGCAGTCCCGGTGCGGGCCCTAGCACAGATACGCAGTATTTT	CASSPGAGPSTDTQYF
-	18	TRBJ1-1	TRBV4-3	-	TGCGCCAGCAGCCAAGAAACGGGGGGGCCTACCATGAACACTGAAGCTTTCTTT	CASSQETGGPTMNTEAFF
-	17	TRBJ1-2	TRBV7-2	-	TGTGCCAGCAGCTTCGCCAGGGGAACACCTGAGAACTATGGCTACACCTTC	CASSFARGTPENYGYTF
-	15	TRBJ1-2	TRBV2	-	TGTGCCAGCAGTGCCTTAAACACGGGAATCAATGGCTACACCTTC	CASSALNTGINGYTF
-	16	TRBJ2-7	TRBV29-1	TRBD1	TGCAGCGTTGAGGGTGGTCAGGGGGCTAGAACCTACGAGCAGTACTTC	CSVEGGQGARTYEQYF
-	15	TRBJ2-2	TRBV19	-	TGTGCCAGTAACCGGGACTGGACGAACACCGGGGAGCTGTTTTTT	CASNRDWTNTGELFF
-	17	TRBJ1-5	TRBV30	TRBD1	TGTGCCTGGACAGACCGGGACAGGGGTGTTATGAATCAGCCCCAGCATTTT	CAWTDRDRGVMNQPQHF
-	15	TRBJ2-7	TRBV4-1	TRBD2	TGCGCCAGCAGCCCCCGGACTAGCGGGGGCTACGAGCAGTACTTC	CASSPRTSGGYEQYF
-	14	TRBJ1-5	TRBV6-5	-	TGTGCCAGCAGTCACAGGGATAGCAATCAGCCCCAGCATTTT	CASSHRDSNQPQHF
-	15	TRBJ2-7	TRBV30	-	TGTGCCTGGAGCGTAGCAGGGACTGTGCTAAGAGAGCAGTACTTC	CAWSVAGTVLREQYF
-	17	TRBJ2-1	TRBV7-8	TRBD2	TGTGCCAGCAGCCAACGAAGCGGGAGGGCCTATTACAATGAGCAGTTCTTC	CASSQRSGRAYYNEQFF
-	13	TRBJ2-3	TRBV10-1	-	TGCGCCAGCATTCCGACAGGCACAGATACGCAGTATTTT	CASIPTGTDTQYF
-	13	TRBJ1-2	TRBV6-1	-	TGTGCCAGCAGTGTTGACAGTAACTATGGCTACACCTTC	CASSVDSNYGYTF
-	12	TRBJ1-2	TRBV29-1	TRBD1	TGCAGCGTCGGGGGGACAGGCGGAGGCTACACCTTC	CSVGGTGGGYTF
-	17	TRBJ1-1	TRBV5-1	-	TGCGCCAGCAGCTTGGTTCTGGCAGGGTCTATGAACACTGAAGCTTTCTTT	CASSLVLAGSMNTEAFF
-	14	TRBJ1-1	TRBV9	-	TGTGCCAGCAGCGTAGATTTTGGTACGGGTGAAGCTTTCTTT	CASSVDFGTGEAFF
-	15	TRBJ1-2	TRBV27	-	TGTGCCAGCAGGGCGATCGGAGGGGCCCTCTATGGCTACACCTTC	CASRAIGGALYGYTF
few	16	TRBJ2-1	TRBV7-8	TRBD1	TGTGCCAGCAGCTTATCAAGGGGACAGCCATACAATGAGCAGTTCTTC	CASSLSRGQPYNEQFF
-	15	TRBJ1-1	TRBV18	TRBD1	TGTGCCAGCTCTCGACAGGGGGTGATGAACACTGAAGCTTTCTTT	CASSRQGVMNTEAFF
-	14	TRBJ2-5	TRBV7-9	TRBD2	TGTGCCAGCAGCCGGACTAGCGGGCACGAGACCCAGTACTTC	CASSRTSGHETQYF
once	13	TRBJ2-7	TRBV27	-	TGTGCCAGCAGTTTAAGGGAGGGGGGCGAGCAGTACTTC	CASSLREGGEQYF
-	17	TRBJ1-1	TRBV9	TRBD1	TGTGCCAGCAGCGGCGGGACAGGGACCTTATTCGTGGGAGAAGCTTTCTTT	CASSGGTGTLFVGEAFF